A single sample is the source of the 10 T cell receptor beta chains below, sequenced in a study of blood T cell repertoires in COVID-19. Repertoires were generated with immunoSEQ multiplex PCR, while TCRdb's copy carries only in-frame clones and drops some. Counted here are 100,000 to 150,000 clones, 70% to 90% occurring once; the ten biggest clones make up 3.5% to 4%. The sequenced sample was peripheral blood. The origin of the receptors is a woman aged 50 to 65 with acute or convalescent COVID-19.

The chain carries TRBV4-2 and TRBJ2-3, with D maybe TRBD1 (6 bases). This CDR3 has 15 residues. V lost 7 bases, J lost 4 bases, and 18 bases lay in between. CDR1 LGHNA and CDR2 YNFKEQ come from the germline V gene. CDR3 sequence (DNA): TGTGCCAGCAACCCCGGTGGCAGGGGAGCAGATACGCAGTATTTT. Residues: CASNPGGRGADTQYF.

The chain has TRBV20-1 and TRBJ2-7; D is unresolved. The V gene's germline CDR1 is DFQATT and CDR2 SNEGSKA (reference sequence). The germline V and J ends were trimmed by 5 bases and 3 bases, with 5 bases remaining between them. This CDR3 has 10 amino acids. Here the CDR3 reads CSALNYEQYF. The CDR3 region has the DNA TGCAGTGCTCTAAACTACGAGCAGTACTTC.

The chain joins TRBV21-1 to TRBJ2-7; no DNA check was done on the table's D call, TRBD2. TRBV21-1 is a pseudogene segment. The CDR3 consists of 14 residues. CDR3 nucleotides: TGTGCCAGCAGCAAGGGACTTGGCTCCTACGAGCAGTACTTC. Encoded protein: CASSKGLGSYEQYF.

J is TRBJ2-1 and V is TRBV11-3; TRBD2 agrees at 8 bases. Germline V CDR1 and CDR2: SGHNT, YENEEA. The CDR3 is 13 amino acids. With 4 bases clipped from V and 9 bases from J, the junction kept 5 bases outside the gene matches. The CDR3 region is CASSSGLAGEQFF. In DNA form, the CDR3 reads TGTGCCAGCAGCTCTGGACTAGCTGGTGAGCAGTTCTTC.

This rearrangement joins TRBV11-1 to TRBJ2-7, with D possibly matching TRBD1 (5 bases). The germline CDR1 and CDR2 sequences are SGHAT and FQDESV (reference sequence). V dropped 1 base and J dropped 2 bases, with 6 bases sitting between them. This CDR3 contains 13 residues. This CDR3 is CASSLGGPYEQYF. CDR3 DNA: TGTGCCAGCAGCTTAGGGGGCCCCTACGAGCAGTACTTC.

CDR3 bases: TGTGCCAGCAGCCAAGATCTAGCGCGGACAGATACGCAGTATTTT. Its translation is CASSQDLARTDTQYF. V usage is TRBV3-1 (or the pseudogene TRBV3-2) and J usage is TRBJ2-3, with a possible D match to TRBD2 (6 bases). This CDR3 region has 15 residues. Germline lookup yields CDR1 LGHDT and CDR2 YNNKEL (reference sequence). Deletions cut 0 bases from V and 3 bases from J, with 10 bases between.

The chain links TRBV7-2 to TRBJ1-5; D call uncertain. The CDR3 consists of 15 residues. Germline V gene data show CDR1 as SGHTA and CDR2 as FQGNSA. V lost 5 bases, J lost 4 bases, and 15 bases lay in between. The CDR3 spells CASSDTGQSNQPQHF. The CDR3 DNA sequence: TGTGCCAGCAGCGATACGGGTCAGTCGAATCAGCCCCAGCATTTT. Based on the CDR3 plus reference TRBV7-2 and TRBJ1-5, the full variable domain is GAGVSQSPSNKVTEKGKDVELRCDPISGHTALYWYRQSLGQGLEFLIYFQGNSAPDKSGLPSDRFSAERTGGSVSTLTIQRTQQEDSAVYLCASSDTGQSNQPQHFGDGTRLSIL.

This clone occurred once. This chain connects TRBV28 to TRBJ2-2; 10 bases line up with TRBD2. Trimming cost V 5 bases and J 2 bases; bases outside gene matches: 11. Looked up from germline, CDR1 is MDHEN and CDR2 is SYDVKM. CDR3 length: 18 amino acids. The CDR3 DNA sequence: TGTGCCAGCAGTCCCCTTGGACTAGCGGAAAAAAACACCGGGGAGCTGTTTTTT. This translates into CASSPLGLAEKNTGELFF. Drawing the rest from reference TRBV28 and TRBJ2-2, the complete variable domain is DVKVTQSSRYLVKRTGEKVFLECVQDMDHENMFWYRQDPGLGLRLIYFSYDVKMKEKGDIPEGYSVSREKKERFSLILESASTNQTSMYLCASSPLGLAEKNTGELFFGEGSRLTVL.

This clone was counted a single time. This chain joins TRBV7-2 and TRBJ1-1, with D hard to call. Germline V gene sequence: CDR1 SGHTA, CDR2 FQGNSA. There are 13 residues in the CDR3. V was pared by 8 bases and J by 5 bases, with 15 bases between. As DNA, the CDR3 is TGTGCCAGCCTCCTTAATCGAGGAACTGAAGCTTTCTTT. This translates into CASLLNRGTEAFF.

V and J are TRBV30 and TRBJ2-5; 8 bases align to TRBD2. Trimming at V came to 5 bases and at J to 5 bases, leaving 10 bases not matched to a gene. Per the germline V gene, CDR1 is GTSNPN and CDR2 is SVGIG (reference sequence). The CDR3 is 14 amino acids. The CDR3 spells CAWDMPGGLETQYF. The CDR3 DNA sequence: TGTGCCTGGGACATGCCGGGAGGGTTGGAGACCCAGTACTTC.